This note documents a single TCR beta chain sequence. Its antigen target is currently unknown. No clone much larger than this one lies a single base away; base qualities are absent. CDR1 and CDR2, looked up from the germline V gene, are SGHAT and FQNNGV. V loses 1 base of germline sequence and J loses 10 bases, and the interval between the two ends is 4 bases. The CDR3 numbers 11 residues from cysteine through phenylalanine. Of the read, only the CDR3 DNA is kept; its 33 bases are in frame from base 1. The data were obtained in a study of control samples from healthy donors and cancer patients (dated by TCRdb to 2019 to 2021). The method behind the library was the immunoSEQ multiplex PCR assay. TCRdb took over this immuneACCESS table, retaining in-frame rearrangements with V and J assigned. Such tables are incomplete; in checked studies, under half of the missing clones stem from an unresolved V gene, and the remainder is unexplained. The sample yields 100,000 to 150,000 clones; roughly 92% were counted once. Approximately 0.58% of the sample rests with the top ten.

The sample was PBMCs. The origin of this receptor is a man aged 80 or over with head and neck cancer. The V gene is TRBV11-2 and the J gene is TRBJ2-2, with the D gene not clear enough to name. The DNA is TGTGCCAGCAGCTTAGGCCCGGAGCTGTTTTTT. It codes for CASSLGPELFF. The full variable domain, with segments outside the CDR3 supplied by the reference TRBV11-2 and TRBJ2-2 proteins, appears as EAGVAQSPRYKIIEKRQSVAFWCNPISGHATLYWYQQILGQGPKLLIQFQNNGVVDDSQLPKDRFSAERLKGVDSTLKIQPAKLEDSAVYLCASSLGPELFFGEGSRLTVL.